These 5 T cell receptor beta chains came from one sample sequenced in a study of monozygotic twins with inflammatory bowel disease. TCRdb reprocessed the 5' RACE reads, with one entry per CDR3 protein and no DNA. The table gives about 380,000 distinct CDR3 sequences; the top ten clones make up approximately 2.8% of it. Specimen: blood. The receptors stem from a human donor with ulcerative colitis or Crohn's disease, or a healthy co-twin of an affected twin (not recorded which).

The chain uses TRBV20-1 and TRBJ2-2; the D call from TCRdb, TRBD1, cannot be confirmed without DNA. The CDR3 covers 15 residues. The germline V gene has CDR1 DFQATT and CDR2 SNEGSKA (reference sequence). CDR3 loop: CSASYGTGSTGELFF.

The CDR3 sequence is CASSFEIPGTVKTQYF. The chain recombines TRBV12-3 or TRBV12-4 with TRBJ2-5; the TCRdb D gene call, TRBD1, has no DNA to confirm it. This CDR3 is 16 amino acids long.

The genes are TRBV5-4 and TRBJ2-7; there is no DNA to check the TCRdb D call of TRBD1. There are 14 residues in the CDR3. CDR1 is SGHNT and CDR2 is YYREEE in the germline V gene (reference sequence). The CDR3 loop is CASSLEQGSNEQYF.

This chain's CDR3 is CASSQDRQVYQETQYF. V is TRBV14 and J is TRBJ2-5; with no DNA, the TCRdb D assignment of TRBD1 cannot be verified. The CDR3 is made up of 16 amino acids. Germline CDR1 SGHDN, CDR2 FVKESK.

CDR3 protein: CASSQDKGPSYEQYF. This chain uses TRBV4-2 with TRBJ2-7; TCRdb returns TRBD2, unconfirmable since there is no DNA. Germline CDR1 and CDR2: LGHNA and YNFKEQ. The CDR3 sequence is 15 residues long.